The 9 T cell receptor beta chains in this list originate from one sample, sequenced in a study of early T cells in non-severe SARS-CoV-2 infection. MiXCR, applied by TCRdb to the 5' RACE reads, yields one record per CDR3 protein. Altogether 35,000 to 45,000 distinct CDR3 sequences are present, 3% to 4.5% being singletons, with the ten largest covering approximately 11%. Sequencing used whole blood. Receptor source: an adult who was a healthcare worker with PCR-confirmed SARS-CoV-2 infection or an uninfected control (not recorded which).

This clonotype was recorded many times. The chain joins TRBV6-2 or TRBV6-3 to TRBJ2-3; D call uncertain. The V and J ends lost 5 bases and 3 bases respectively, with 3 bases between them. The germline V gene encodes CDR1 MNHEY and CDR2 SVGEGT. This CDR3 comprises 11 residues. Written as DNA, the CDR3 is TGTGCCAGCAGTGTTACAGATACGCAGTATTTT. This sequence encodes CASSVTDTQYF.

There are many counts of this clonotype. The gene calls are TRBV7-3 and TRBJ2-3; 7 positions match TRBD1. The CDR3 spans 15 residues. From germline, CDR1 is SGHTA and CDR2 FQGTGA. V dropped 1 base and J dropped 2; count of bases not matched to a gene: 3. The DNA of the CDR3 is TGTGCCAGCAGCTTAAGGGGACAGTTCACAGATACGCAGTATTTT. It is translated as CASSLRGQFTDTQYF.

This clonotype occurred many times. This chain joins TRBV24-1 and TRBJ2-5; D is ambiguous. The CDR3 is made up of 15 amino acids. The germline gives CDR1 KGHDR, CDR2 SFDVKD. Trimming took 3 bases from V and 0 from J, leaving 10 bases between them. Here the CDR3 reads CATSDPGRNQETQYF. The CDR3 DNA is TGTGCCACCAGTGATCCCGGACGAAACCAAGAGACCCAGTACTTC.

This clonotype was seen at least ten times. The V gene is TRBV5-1, the J gene TRBJ1-4; D uncertain. V was clipped by 0 bases and J by 5 bases, with 14 bases between them. The germline gives CDR1 SGHRS, CDR2 YFSETQ. This CDR3 has 16 residues. CDR3 sequence (DNA): TGCGCCAGCAGCTTGGCCGGGGAAAATAGAAATGAAAAACTGTTTTTT. Protein product: CASSLAGENRNEKLFF.

Ten or more counts support this clonotype. This chain uses TRBV6-5 with TRBJ2-7; 8 positions match TRBD1. Germline V gives CDR1 MNHEY, CDR2 SVGAGI. The CDR3 has 15 amino acids. V was clipped by 4 bases and J by 1 base; unmatched bases: 6. CDR3 loop: CASSSWGTGSYEQYF. The CDR3 DNA sequence: TGTGCCAGCAGTTCCTGGGGGACAGGTTCCTACGAGCAGTACTTC.

The J gene is TRBJ2-3, the V gene TRBV6-4, with 9 positions matching TRBD2. CDR1 and CDR2 from the germline V gene are MRHNA and SNTAGT. The CDR3 runs to 16 residues. V lost 2 bases, J lost 4 bases, and 7 bases stayed unmatched. The CDR3 DNA follows: TGTGCCAGCAGTGACGTTAGCGGGAGCGGTGCAGATACGCAGTATTTT. Its translation is CASSDVSGSGADTQYF.

This clonotype was detected only a few times. V is TRBV20-1 and J is TRBJ2-3; D unclear. Germline CDR1 DFQATT, CDR2 SNEGSKA (reference sequence). V was pared by 6 bases and J by 4 bases, with 11 bases between. This CDR3 has 12 amino acids. The CDR3 DNA sequence: TGCAGTGCCACTCAGGTGTCAGATACGCAGTATTTT. It yields the protein CSATQVSDTQYF.

This clonotype has at least ten counts. V usage is TRBV7-3 and J usage is TRBJ2-3; no clear D gene. Germline-derived CDR1 and CDR2 are SGHTA and FQGTGA. This CDR3 region has 13 residues. Trimming shortened V by 5 bases and J by 10 bases, and 16 bases separated the two germline ends. The CDR3 DNA reads as TGTGCCAGCAGCCCCACCAGACTTGGTGCGCAGTATTTT. Encoded protein: CASSPTRLGAQYF.

This clonotype was counted only a few times. The chain employs TRBV6-4 and TRBJ2-1; 9 positions agree with TRBD2. In germline, CDR1 is MRHNA, CDR2 SNTAGT. CDR3 length: 14 residues. The V and J ends lost 2 bases and 4 bases, in that order; junction bases with no gene match: 0. The CDR3 reads CASSDAGGYNEQFF. In DNA, the CDR3 is TGTGCCAGCAGTGACGCGGGAGGGTACAATGAGCAGTTCTTC.